A single sample is the source of the 11 T cell receptor beta chains below, sequenced in a study of cytomegalovirus exposure and HLA in healthy donors. It was with 60 Vbeta and 13 Jbeta primers that the PCR ran. Clones were sequenced by immunoSEQ multiplex PCR, and TCRdb holds only the in-frame ones, with some missing. The repertoire has some 130,000 clones, around 80% of them found once; the top ten carry over 4%. The sample taken for sequencing was PBMCs. These receptors were collected from a young man in good health.

The rearrangement joins TRBV10-3 to TRBJ2-1; 9 positions agree with TRBD2. V was pared by 0 bases and J by 7 bases, with 7 bases of the junction left unmatched. The CDR3 spans 16 residues. Germline CDR1 ENHRY, CDR2 SYGVKD. Here the CDR3 reads CAISESVGLAPNEQFF. The CDR3 DNA follows: TGTGCCATCAGTGAGTCGGTTGGACTAGCGCCAAATGAGCAGTTCTTC.

V is TRBV7-9 and J is TRBJ1-4; 10 bases fit TRBD1. Germline CDR1 SEHNR, CDR2 FQNEAQ (reference sequence). The CDR3 is 14 amino acids. Trimming took 7 bases from V and 10 from J; bases not matched to a gene: 9. The CDR3, as DNA: TGTGCCAGCACTGGACGGGACAGGGGTGGAAAACTGTTTTTT. It is translated as CASTGRDRGGKLFF.

V usage is TRBV5-1 and J usage is TRBJ1-2, with 8 bases fitting TRBD1. This CDR3 has 12 residues. Trimming cost V 7 bases and J 4 bases; bases outside gene matches: 3. Germline V gene data show CDR1 as SGHRS and CDR2 as YFSETQ. The chain's CDR3 is CASGQGSYGYTF. The CDR3 nucleotides read TGCGCCAGCGGACAGGGATCCTATGGCTACACCTTC.

The chain recombines TRBV19 with TRBJ1-1, with a weak D call TRBD1 (6 bases). Germline values: CDR1 LNHDA, CDR2 SQIVND (reference sequence). The CDR3 loop spans 13 amino acids. V was pared by 3 bases and J by 4 bases, with 9 bases between. The CDR3 reads CASSIAQGTEAFF. DNA of the CDR3: TGTGCCAGTAGTATCGCACAGGGCACTGAAGCTTTCTTT.

The rearrangement links TRBV5-1 to TRBJ1-6; D possibly corresponds to TRBD1 (5 bases). CDR3 size: 14 residues. The germline CDR1 and CDR2 sequences are SGHRS and YFSETQ. V lost 4 bases, J lost 8 bases, and 13 bases lay in between. The CDR3 here is CASSGGGRDSPLHF. In DNA, the CDR3 is TGCGCCAGCAGCGGGGGGGGTCGAGATTCACCCCTCCACTTT.

This rearrangement joins TRBV7-8 to TRBJ2-3; 8 bases map to TRBD2. Trimming removed 1 base from V and 3 bases from J; junction bases left unmatched: 3. Germline V gene lookup returns CDR1 SGHVS and CDR2 FQNEAQ. This CDR3 is built from 15 residues. CDR3 sequence: CASSLVAGGTDTQYF. CDR3 coding DNA: TGTGCCAGCAGCTTAGTCGCGGGAGGAACAGATACGCAGTATTTT.

The V call is TRBV6-5, the J call TRBJ2-1, with TRBD2 identical over 11 bases. V shed 4 bases, J shed 4 bases, and the junction held 3 bases outside the gene matches. Germline CDR1 MNHEY, CDR2 SVGAGI. CDR3 length: 15 amino acids. CDR3 amino acids: CASSSGTSGYNEQFF. CDR3 bases: TGTGCCAGCAGTTCCGGGACTAGCGGTTACAATGAGCAGTTCTTC.

The V gene is TRBV19, the J gene TRBJ2-3, with D possibly being TRBD1 (6 bases). V was cut by 2 bases and J by 1 base, with 10 bases left in between. The germline gives CDR1 LNHDA, CDR2 SQIVND (reference sequence). The CDR3 is 15 amino acids. CDR3: CASSISGGRTDTQYF. The CDR3 DNA follows: TGTGCCAGTAGTATAAGTGGGGGCCGCACAGATACGCAGTATTTT.

The rearrangement uses TRBV11-3 and TRBJ2-1; 7 bases map to TRBD1. This CDR3 comprises 14 residues. V dropped 5 bases and J dropped 7; count of bases not matched to a gene: 8. The germline CDR1 and CDR2 sequences are SGHNT and YENEEA. The CDR3 DNA reads as TGTGCCAGCAGCCTACCCGGGACAGCAAATGAGCAGTTCTTC. Amino acids: CASSLPGTANEQFF.

The gene calls are TRBV7-2 and TRBJ2-7; tentatively, D is TRBD2 (5 bases). This CDR3 has 14 residues. The germline CDR1 and CDR2 sequences are SGHTA and FQGNSA. V shed 5 bases and J shed 3 bases, with 14 bases lying between them. CDR3 sequence (DNA): TGTGCCAGCAGCGGTAGGACGGGAAACTACGAGCAGTACTTC. Its protein is CASSGRTGNYEQYF.

J is TRBJ1-1 and V is TRBV18; unclear D gene. The CDR3 contains 14 residues. V was cut by 4 bases and J by 2 bases, with 11 bases left in between. Germline-derived CDR1 and CDR2 are KGHSH and LQKENI. The CDR3 is CASSLLTVNTEAFF. DNA for the CDR3: TGTGCCAGCTCACTTCTTACAGTCAACACTGAAGCTTTCTTT.